This T cell receptor beta chain was obtained from a study of CD8 T cells in ankylosing spondylitis. Broader study findings: Characteristic of ankylosing spondylitis blood, it appeared, was a TCR beta motif comprising several highly homologous variants.

V dropped 7 bases and J dropped 0 bases, with 9 bases sitting between them. The CDR3 has 13 amino acids. This clonotype was observed a handful of times. Its antigen is not identified. It was by quantitative 5'-RACE with molecular barcodes that TCR beta libraries were made. TCRdb reanalysed the 5' RACE reads using MiXCR and keeps one entry per CDR3 protein. The sample shows 350,000 to 450,000 distinct CDR3 sequences, 20% to 25% of them seen only once. Sequencing was done on a sample of blood, either unsorted or a sorted T cell fraction (not recorded which). The chain links TRBV12-3 or TRBV12-4 to TRBJ1-2; D is unclear. This sequence originates from a male donor with ankylosing spondylitis or in good health (not recorded which). CDR3 nucleotide sequence: TGTGCCAGCACCCTCGCCCCTAACTATGGCTACACCTTC. Translation: CASTLAPNYGYTF.